A selection of T cell receptor beta chains follows, all from one sample in a study of blood T cells in healthy people across ages. TCRdb re-analysed the 5' RACE reads in MiXCR, keeping a single row per CDR3 protein. The profile shows some 880,000 distinct CDR3 sequences, about 34% of them singletons. The sequenced material came from blood. The receptors derive from a man aged 18 to 29 in good health. Both conserved end residues are part of each CDR3. The D gene is left open where the match is weak.

j_gene: TRBJ2-3; d_gene: -; v_gene: TRBV4-1; CDR3aa: CASSPLGFLRDTQYF
j_gene: TRBJ1-5; d_gene: -; v_gene: TRBV10-3; CDR3aa: CAISADSSNQPQHF
j_gene: TRBJ1-5; d_gene: -; v_gene: TRBV12-3/TRBV12-4; CDR3aa: CASTGIGFDQPQHF
j_gene: TRBJ2-3; d_gene: -; v_gene: TRBV7-2; CDR3aa: CASSFRRAPQGATQYF
j_gene: TRBJ1-4; d_gene: -; v_gene: TRBV7-2; CDR3aa: CASSTQGSNEKLFF
j_gene: TRBJ2-4; d_gene: -; v_gene: TRBV12-3/TRBV12-4; CDR3aa: CASSLSGPNIQYF
j_gene: TRBJ2-5; d_gene: -; v_gene: TRBV6-6; CDR3aa: CASSYVHQETQYF
j_gene: TRBJ1-5; d_gene: TRBD1; v_gene: TRBV6-5; CDR3aa: CASRATGGNNQPQHF
j_gene: TRBJ1-2; d_gene: TRBD1; v_gene: TRBV4-1; CDR3aa: CASSQPGTVGYTF
j_gene: TRBJ1-5; d_gene: -; v_gene: TRBV4-1; CDR3aa: CASSQGAGRPQHF